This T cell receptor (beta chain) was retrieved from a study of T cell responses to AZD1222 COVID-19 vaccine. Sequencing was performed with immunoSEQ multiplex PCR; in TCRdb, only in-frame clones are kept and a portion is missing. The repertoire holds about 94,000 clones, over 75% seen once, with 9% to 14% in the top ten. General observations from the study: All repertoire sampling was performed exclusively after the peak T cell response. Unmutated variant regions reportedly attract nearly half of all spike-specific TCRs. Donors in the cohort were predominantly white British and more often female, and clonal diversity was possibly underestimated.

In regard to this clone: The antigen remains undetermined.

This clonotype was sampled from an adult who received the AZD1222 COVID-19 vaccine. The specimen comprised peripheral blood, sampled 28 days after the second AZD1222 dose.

The CDR3: CASLIRATAQETQYF. In DNA, the CDR3 is TGTGCCAGCCTAATTCGAGCGACAGCGCAAGAGACCCAGTACTTC. The rearrangement joins TRBV2 to TRBJ2-5; D perhaps matches TRBD1 (5 bases). V lost 8 bases, J lost 2 bases, and 18 bases lay in between. The CDR3 sequence is 15 residues long. From germline, CDR1 is SNHLY and CDR2 FYNNEI.